This paragraph reports one TCR beta chain. The protocol was immunoSEQ multiplex PCR, while the TCRdb copy is restricted to in-frame clones and leaves out a portion. The table shows some 120,000 clones, with approximately 88% occurring only once. The data stem from a study of blood T cell repertoires in COVID-19. V dropped 5 bases and J dropped 1; count of bases not matched to a gene: 3. The germline V gene encodes CDR1 SEHNR and CDR2 FQNEAQ (reference sequence). The CDR3 sequence is 16 residues long. The sample comprised peripheral blood. The source is a woman in her 70s with acute or convalescent COVID-19. The chain employs TRBV7-9 and TRBJ2-5; 14 nucleotides line up with TRBD2. CDR3 sequence: CASSLGLAGGQETQYF. The DNA of the CDR3 is TGTGCCAGCAGCCTCGGACTAGCGGGGGGCCAAGAGACCCAGTACTTC.